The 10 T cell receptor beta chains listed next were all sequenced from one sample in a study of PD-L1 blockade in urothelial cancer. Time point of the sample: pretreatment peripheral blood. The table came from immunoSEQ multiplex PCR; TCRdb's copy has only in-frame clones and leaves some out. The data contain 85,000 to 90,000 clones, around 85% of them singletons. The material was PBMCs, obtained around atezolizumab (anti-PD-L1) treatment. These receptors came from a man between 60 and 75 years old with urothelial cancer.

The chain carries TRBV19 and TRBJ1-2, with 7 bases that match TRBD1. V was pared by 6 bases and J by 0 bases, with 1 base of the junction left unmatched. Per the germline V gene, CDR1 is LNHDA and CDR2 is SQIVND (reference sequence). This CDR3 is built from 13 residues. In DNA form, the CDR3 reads TGTGCCAGTAGGCAGGGGGCTAACTATGGCTACACCTTC. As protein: CASRQGANYGYTF.

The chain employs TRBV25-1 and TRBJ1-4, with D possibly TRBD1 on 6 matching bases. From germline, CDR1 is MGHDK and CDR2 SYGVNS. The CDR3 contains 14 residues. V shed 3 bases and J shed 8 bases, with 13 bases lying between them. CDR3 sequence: CASSDGGAGEKLFF. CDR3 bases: TGTGCCAGCAGTGACGGGGGGGCGGGCGAAAAACTGTTTTTT.

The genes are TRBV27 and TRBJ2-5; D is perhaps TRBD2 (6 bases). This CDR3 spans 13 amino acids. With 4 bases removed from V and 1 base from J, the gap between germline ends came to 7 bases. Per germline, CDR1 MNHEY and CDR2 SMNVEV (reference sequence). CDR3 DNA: TGTGCCAGCAGTTGGCGGGGCCAAGAGACCCAGTACTTC. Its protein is CASSWRGQETQYF.

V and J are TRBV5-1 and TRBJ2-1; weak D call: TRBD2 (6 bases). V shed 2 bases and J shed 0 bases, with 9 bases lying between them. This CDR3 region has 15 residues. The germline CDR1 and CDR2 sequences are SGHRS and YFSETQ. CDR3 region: CASSLIADSYNEQFF. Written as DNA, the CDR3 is TGCGCCAGCAGCTTAATAGCGGACTCCTACAATGAGCAGTTCTTC.

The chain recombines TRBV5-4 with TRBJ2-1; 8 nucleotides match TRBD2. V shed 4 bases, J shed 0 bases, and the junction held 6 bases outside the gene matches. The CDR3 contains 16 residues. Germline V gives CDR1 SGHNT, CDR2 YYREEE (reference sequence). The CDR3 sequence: CASSPRGTSSYNEQFF. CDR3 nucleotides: TGTGCCAGCAGCCCACGCGGGACTAGCTCCTACAATGAGCAGTTCTTC. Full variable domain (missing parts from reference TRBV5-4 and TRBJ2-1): ETGVTQSPTHLIKTRGQQVTLRCSSQSGHNTVSWYQQALGQGPQFIFQYYREEENGRGNFPPRFSGLQFPNYSSELNVNALELDDSALYLCASSPRGTSSYNEQFFGPGTRLTVL.

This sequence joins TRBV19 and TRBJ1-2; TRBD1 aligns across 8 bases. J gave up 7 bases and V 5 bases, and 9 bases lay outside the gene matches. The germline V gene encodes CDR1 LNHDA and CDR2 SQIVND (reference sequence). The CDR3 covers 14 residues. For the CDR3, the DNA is TGTGCCAGTAGTCCTCAACAGGGGGTGAGTGGCTACACCTTC. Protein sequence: CASSPQQGVSGYTF.

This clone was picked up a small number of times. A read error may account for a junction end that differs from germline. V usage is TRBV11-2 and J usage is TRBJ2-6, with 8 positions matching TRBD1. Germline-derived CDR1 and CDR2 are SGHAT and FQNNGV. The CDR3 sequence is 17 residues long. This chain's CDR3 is CASSSRQGRAGANVLTF. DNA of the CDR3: TGCGCCAGCAGTTCCAGACAGGGGCGCGCTGGGGCCAACGTCCTGACTTTC.

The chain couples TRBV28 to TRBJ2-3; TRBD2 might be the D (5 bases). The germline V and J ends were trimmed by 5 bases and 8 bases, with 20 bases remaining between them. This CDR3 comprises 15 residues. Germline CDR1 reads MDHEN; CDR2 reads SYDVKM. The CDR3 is CASSPSGESAVTQYF. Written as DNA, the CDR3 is TGTGCCAGCAGTCCCTCCGGGGAGTCAGCAGTTACGCAGTATTTT.

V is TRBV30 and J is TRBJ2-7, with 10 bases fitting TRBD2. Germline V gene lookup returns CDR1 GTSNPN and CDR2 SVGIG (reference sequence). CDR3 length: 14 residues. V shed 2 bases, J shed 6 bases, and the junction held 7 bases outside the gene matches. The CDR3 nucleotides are TGTGCCTGGAGTATCGGGCTAGCGGGGGTCGAGCAGTACTTC. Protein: CAWSIGLAGVEQYF.

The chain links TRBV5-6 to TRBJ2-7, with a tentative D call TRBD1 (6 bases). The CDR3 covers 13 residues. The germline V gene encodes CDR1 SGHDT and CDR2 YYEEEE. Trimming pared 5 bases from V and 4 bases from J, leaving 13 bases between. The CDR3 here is CASRLRGRYEQYF. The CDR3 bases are TGTGCCAGCAGGCTCAGGGGTCGGTACGAGCAGTACTTC. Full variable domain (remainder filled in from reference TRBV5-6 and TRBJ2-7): DAGVTQSPTHLIKTRGQQVTLRCSPKSGHDTVSWYQQALGQGPQFIFQYYEEEERQRGNFPDRFSGHQFPNYSSELNVNALLLGDSALYLCASRLRGRYEQYFGPGTRLTVT.